The T cell receptor (beta chain) described here comes from a study of T cells in women clearing cervical HPV infection. Study overall: Controls were women whose single incident HPV16 infection cleared within 12 months without precancer or cancer.

A remark on this clone: Its cognate antigen is unknown. With the read ending 3 residues before the CDR3 end, the germline J gene is used to fill in that end.

immunoSEQ multiplex PCR used an average of around 1,100 ng genomic DNA. Here immunoSEQ multiplex PCR was the method, and the copy in TCRdb shows in-frame clones only, minus some. The sample shows more than 40,000 clones, and around 7.6% sits with its ten largest clones. V lost 4 bases to trimming and J lost 9 bases; unmatched junction nucleotides: 7. In germline, CDR1 is MNHNS, CDR2 SASEGT. The CDR3 sequence is 15 residues long. Overall study findings and caveats: A classifier using richness and V gene abundances reached an AUC of over 0.75. TRBV6-7 abundance was lower in cases than controls (around 0.1% versus 0.15%).

The sequence came from a woman aged 18-70 years with a cervical HPV16 infection that either progressed to CIN3+ or cleared (not recorded which). The V and J genes are TRBV6-1 and TRBJ2-1, with 12 bases identical to TRBD1. Sequencing was performed on blood buffy coat. CDR3 DNA (partial): TGTGCCAGCAGTGTGGGGACAGGGGGCTTCGGTGAG. It codes for CASSVGTGGFGE. The CDR3 as a whole reads CASSVGTGGFGEQFF.